These 28 T cell receptor beta chains were sequenced from one sample in a study of blood T cell repertoires in COVID-19. Clones were sequenced by immunoSEQ multiplex PCR, and TCRdb holds only the in-frame ones, with some missing. The sample lists tens of thousands of clones, over 80% occurring once. Sequences were obtained from peripheral blood. These receptors were collected from a woman at least 80 years old with acute or convalescent COVID-19.

This chain links TRBV6-5 with TRBJ2-1; 9 nucleotides agree with TRBD1. J was trimmed by 2 bases and V by 8 bases; bases with no gene match: 4. The germline CDR1 and CDR2 sequences are MNHEY and SVGAGI. The CDR3 consists of 14 residues. CDR3 nucleotide sequence: TGTGCCAGCCGCCGGGACAGGGCCTACAATGAGCAGTTCTTC. Its translation is CASRRDRAYNEQFF.

The CDR3 loop is CASHRTSGNYEQYF. The DNA for the CDR3 is TGTGCCAGTCACCGGACTAGCGGGAACTACGAGCAGTACTTC. This chain joins TRBV27 and TRBJ2-7; TRBD2 aligns across 12 bases. J gave up 3 bases and V 9 bases, and 6 bases lay outside the gene matches. Germline loops: CDR1 MNHEY, CDR2 SMNVEV (reference sequence). This CDR3 region has 14 residues.

This chain links TRBV5-1 with TRBJ1-6; possible D gene TRBD1, 6 bases. Germline-derived CDR1 and CDR2 are SGHRS and YFSETQ. Deletions cut 2 bases from V and 8 bases from J, with 14 bases between. The CDR3 is 15 residues long. The CDR3 region is CASSLQGSSDSPLHF. The CDR3 DNA reads as TGCGCCAGCAGCTTACAGGGATCTAGTGATTCACCCCTCCACTTT.

V gene TRBV7-9 combines with J gene TRBJ2-5; maybe TRBD2 (7 bases). V was cut by 6 bases and J by 3 bases, with 17 bases left in between. The CDR3 sequence is 15 residues long. From germline, CDR1 is SEHNR and CDR2 FQNEAQ (reference sequence). The CDR3, as DNA: TGTGCCAGCAGTCGAGGGGGGGTTAGCAAAGAGACCCAGTACTTC. Its protein product is CASSRGGVSKETQYF.

The genes are TRBV19 and TRBJ2-1, with D possibly TRBD1 on 5 matching bases. Germline CDR1 LNHDA, CDR2 SQIVND (reference sequence). This CDR3 is 15 amino acids long. The V gene lost 6 bases and the J gene lost 8 bases, with 20 bases spanning the gap. CDR3 DNA: TGTGCCAGTAGCCTCCGTGCCAGGGTTTCCCATGAGCAGTTCTTC. It codes for CASSLRARVSHEQFF.

V usage is TRBV3-1 (or the pseudogene TRBV3-2) and J usage is TRBJ1-2; D is unresolved. Germline V gene lookup returns CDR1 LGHDT and CDR2 YNNKEL (reference sequence). The CDR3 consists of 13 residues. Trimming took off 1 base at V and 4 bases at J, with 7 bases between the two ends. The CDR3 coding sequence is TGTGCCAGCAGCCAAGTCCTAACCTATGGCTACACCTTC. It translates to CASSQVLTYGYTF.

The chain recombines TRBV7-9 with TRBJ1-4, with D uncertain. Trimming took 1 base from V and 5 from J, leaving 11 bases between them. This CDR3 is built from 15 residues. The germline V gene has CDR1 SEHNR and CDR2 FQNEAQ (reference sequence). Here the CDR3 DNA reads TGTGCCAGCAGCTTAGTGGCCAGAGGAAATGAAAAACTGTTTTTT. Protein: CASSLVARGNEKLFF. The variable domain in full, completed from reference TRBV7-9 and TRBJ1-4, reads DTGVSQNPRHKITKRGQNVTFRCDPISEHNRLYWYRQTLGQGPEFLTYFQNEAQLEKSRLLSDRFSAERPKGSFSTLEIQRTEQGDSAMYLCASSLVARGNEKLFFGSGTQLSVL.

This rearrangement joins TRBV19 to TRBJ1-1; 10 nucleotides agree with TRBD1. The CDR3 contains 16 residues. With 6 bases clipped from V and 0 bases from J, the junction kept 7 bases outside the gene matches. The V gene's germline CDR1 is LNHDA and CDR2 SQIVND (reference sequence). CDR3 sequence: CASRTGGAWMNTEAFF. In DNA, the CDR3 is TGTGCCAGTAGGACAGGGGGCGCGTGGATGAACACTGAAGCTTTCTTT. Complete variable domain (other parts from reference TRBV19 and TRBJ1-1): DGGITQSPKYLFRKEGQNVTLSCEQNLNHDAMYWYRQDPGQGLRLIYYSQIVNDFQKGDIAEGYSVSREKKESFPLTVTSAQKNPTAFYLCASRTGGAWMNTEAFFGQGTRLTVV.

This clone has more than one count but fewer than ten. This rearrangement joins TRBV11-2 to TRBJ2-2; the match to TRBD2 covers 9 bases. V trimming: 5 bases; J trimming: 2 bases; junction bases outside the gene matches: 3. Germline CDR1 reads SGHAT; CDR2 reads FQNNGV. The CDR3 is made up of 15 amino acids. The CDR3 coding sequence is TGTGCCAGCAGCCTGGGACTAGCAAACACCGGGGAGCTGTTTTTT. It codes for CASSLGLANTGELFF.

The V and J genes are TRBV2 and TRBJ2-7; 9 nucleotides match TRBD1. The CDR3 length is 14 residues. Germline assignment: CDR1 SNHLY and CDR2 FYNNEI. Losses at the gene ends were 7 bases for V and 3 bases for J; bases not matched to a gene: 7. CDR3 coding DNA: TGTGCCAGCACTACCGGGACAGGGAACTACGAGCAGTACTTC. As protein: CASTTGTGNYEQYF.

The CDR3 DNA reads as TGTGCCAGCAGCTTAGGAGCTGACGGGGGTTGGACCGGGGAGCTGTTTTTT. Translating it yields CASSLGADGGWTGELFF. This chain links TRBV7-6 with TRBJ2-2, with D perhaps TRBD2 (6 bases). This CDR3 comprises 17 residues. The V end lost 1 base, the J end lost 5 bases, and 17 bases lay between the germline ends. Germline V gives CDR1 SGHVS, CDR2 FNYEAQ.

The chain carries TRBV10-3 and TRBJ2-7, with TRBD1 identical over 8 bases. J lost 2 bases, V lost 5 bases, and 5 bases had no gene match. In germline, CDR1 is ENHRY, CDR2 SYGVKD. The CDR3 runs to 14 residues. The CDR3 here is CAISPDRDTYEQYF. The CDR3 region has the DNA TGTGCCATCAGTCCGGACAGGGACACCTACGAGCAGTACTTC.

V usage is TRBV27 and J usage is TRBJ2-1; 16 bases align to TRBD2. Germline V CDR1 and CDR2: MNHEY, SMNVEV (reference sequence). This CDR3 has 22 amino acids. After removal of 6 bases from V and 2 bases from J, the junction contained 19 bases not matched to a gene. CDR3 DNA sequence: TGTGCCAGCAGATGGACAGACCGGGGACTAGCGGGAGGGCAGGGCACCTACAATGAGCAGTTCTTC. Translation gives CASRWTDRGLAGGQGTYNEQFF.

The chain has TRBV6-5 and TRBJ2-2; TRBD2 matches at 14 bases. The V gene end was trimmed by 8 bases and the J gene end by 6 bases; junction bases not matched to a gene: 5. Per germline, CDR1 MNHEY and CDR2 SVGAGI. The CDR3 is 15 amino acids. The chain's CDR3 is CASWGLAGAAGELFF. Written as DNA, the CDR3 is TGTGCCAGCTGGGGACTAGCGGGAGCGGCCGGGGAGCTGTTTTTT.

The V gene is TRBV7-9, the J gene TRBJ2-1; 10 bases are a match to TRBD1. With 1 base clipped from V and 4 bases from J, the junction kept 4 bases outside the gene matches. The CDR3 loop spans 16 amino acids. In germline, CDR1 is SEHNR, CDR2 FQNEAQ (reference sequence). CDR3 amino acids: CASSLGDRGSYNEQFF. CDR3 nucleotides: TGTGCCAGCAGCTTAGGGGACAGGGGTTCGTACAATGAGCAGTTCTTC.

J is TRBJ2-1 and V is TRBV10-2; unclear D gene. Per the germline V gene, CDR1 is WSHSY and CDR2 is SAAADI. This CDR3 comprises 12 residues. The V and J ends lost 4 bases and 9 bases respectively, with 10 bases between them. The CDR3 DNA reads TGCGCCAGCAGTGCCCGCTACGGTGAGCAGTTCTTC. This gives the protein CASSARYGEQFF.

The rearrangement joins TRBV5-1 to TRBJ2-5; 8 bases are shared with TRBD1. The length of the CDR3 is 16 residues. V lost 3 bases and J lost 3; bases outside the gene matches: 10. Germline V gene lookup returns CDR1 SGHRS and CDR2 YFSETQ. CDR3 sequence: CASSSTGGLPEETQYF. Written as DNA, the CDR3 is TGCGCCAGCAGCTCAACAGGGGGGCTACCCGAAGAGACCCAGTACTTC.

The V call is TRBV29-1, the J call TRBJ2-1, with 12 nucleotides matching TRBD2. Germline V gives CDR1 SQVTM, CDR2 ANQGSEA. The CDR3 is 16 amino acids. With V trimmed by 7 bases and J by 0 bases, 7 bases remained unmatched. CDR3 DNA: TGCAGCGCCCGGCTGACTAGCGGGGGCTCCTACAATGAGCAGTTCTTC. Translating gives CSARLTSGGSYNEQFF.

This sequence joins TRBV6-5 and TRBJ1-1; no firm D call. There are 13 residues in the CDR3. CDR1 and CDR2 (germline): MNHEY, SVGAGI. The germline V and J ends were trimmed by 4 bases and 11 bases, with 17 bases remaining between them. This chain's CDR3 is CASSFQTERQAFF. DNA of the CDR3: TGTGCCAGCAGTTTCCAAACGGAGCGGCAGGCTTTCTTT.

The V call is TRBV11-3, the J call TRBJ2-7; the D gene is possibly TRBD1 (5 bases). V was shortened by 3 bases and J by 2 bases, with 8 bases between the two germline ends. The CDR3 covers 13 residues. Germline V gene sequence: CDR1 SGHNT, CDR2 YENEEA. CDR3 sequence reads: CASSFGQPYEQYF. The DNA for the CDR3 is TGTGCCAGCAGCTTTGGACAACCCTACGAGCAGTACTTC.

This clone was counted only a few times. The chain has TRBV7-6 and TRBJ1-3; 7 bases map to TRBD1. Germline trimming cut 3 bases from V and 2 bases from J; bases unmatched to any gene: 4. The CDR3 covers 15 residues. The germline V gene has CDR1 SGHVS and CDR2 FNYEAQ. CDR3 protein: CASSFTTGAGNTIYF. CDR3 nucleotides: TGTGCCAGCAGCTTCACCACAGGGGCTGGAAACACCATATATTTT.

This chain joins TRBV5-4 and TRBJ2-1; maybe TRBD2 (5 bases). Germline V lookup: CDR1 SGHNT, CDR2 YYREEE (reference sequence). The CDR3 has 10 amino acids. V lost 7 bases, J lost 8 bases, and 7 bases lay in between. As DNA, the CDR3 is TGTGCCAGCGTTAGCGATGAGCAGTTCTTC. Protein sequence: CASVSDEQFF.

This clone was detected once. The genes are TRBV20-1 and TRBJ2-5; the D gene is possibly TRBD2 (6 bases). V lost 7 bases to trimming and J lost 3 bases, with 6 bases between them. CDR1 is DFQATT and CDR2 is SNEGSKA in the germline V gene (reference sequence). The CDR3 has 10 amino acids. The CDR3 DNA is TGCAGTGGGGGGGAAGAGACCCAGTACTTC. Its translation is CSGGEETQYF.

The gene calls are TRBV19 and TRBJ1-2; 8 nucleotides line up with TRBD1. The CDR3 has 13 amino acids. After removal of 8 bases from V and 2 bases from J, the junction contained 4 bases not matched to a gene. The germline V gene encodes CDR1 LNHDA and CDR2 SQIVND (reference sequence). The CDR3 reads CASSRTGNYGYTF. CDR3 nucleotides: TGTGCCAGTTCCCGGACAGGGAACTATGGCTACACCTTC.

The genes are TRBV7-9 and TRBJ2-6; D is uncertain. With 2 bases removed from V and 1 base from J, the gap between germline ends came to 6 bases. This CDR3 is 15 amino acids long. Germline CDR1 SEHNR, CDR2 FQNEAQ (reference sequence). CDR3 nucleotides: TGTGCCAGCAGCTTAATGAGATCTGGGGCCAACGTCCTGACTTTC. Translation: CASSLMRSGANVLTF.

The chain has TRBV27 and TRBJ2-6, with D possibly matching TRBD1 (6 bases). This CDR3 contains 17 residues. Germline CDR1 is MNHEY and CDR2 is SMNVEV (reference sequence). The V end lost 3 bases, the J end lost 0 bases, and 12 bases lay between the germline ends. CDR3 protein: CASSFGRGSSGANVLTF. CDR3 in DNA: TGTGCCAGCAGTTTCGGCAGGGGTAGCTCTGGGGCCAACGTCCTGACTTTC.

The chain has TRBV28 and TRBJ2-7; D might be TRBD2 (6 bases). There are 19 residues in the CDR3. V lost 4 bases to trimming and J lost 0 bases, with 25 bases between them. Germline loops: CDR1 MDHEN, CDR2 SYDVKM. The CDR3 DNA is TGTGCCAGCAGTTCGGGTGGGGGAGGCAATGCGTTATTCTCCTACGAGCAGTACTTC. This codes for CASSSGGGGNALFSYEQYF.

The chain uses TRBV4-3 and TRBJ2-2, with unresolved D. Per the germline V gene, CDR1 is LGHNA and CDR2 is YSLEER. The CDR3 is 15 amino acids. Trimming pared 4 bases from V and 2 bases from J, leaving 11 bases between. CDR3 in DNA: TGCGCCAGCAGCCCACGACATCTTAACACCGGGGAGCTGTTTTTT. Translated: CASSPRHLNTGELFF.